This T cell receptor (beta chain) was documented in a study of shared clonotypes between healthy human individuals. Sequencing used immunoSEQ multiplex PCR; TCRdb keeps in-frame clones, though not all of them. The sample has about 610,000 clones, 97% seen once. There were no recent acute infections or vaccinations among the donors, who were healthy HIV-negative adults. Whole-study findings and limits: Generation probabilities of non-shared clonotypes were lower (relative to those shared by all four donors). A limitation of the genetic and exposure-history diversity represented arose from few donors. A generally larger estimated richness was seen in naive subsets than in memory subsets.

The CDR3 totals 15 residues. Germline-derived CDR1 and CDR2 are LGHNA and YNFKEQ. J was trimmed by 5 bases and V by 5 bases; bases with no gene match: 4. Comments on this clone: As yet, its antigen is unknown.

This chain connects TRBV4-2 to TRBJ2-1; 12 bases fit TRBD2. The clonotype was recovered from a woman aged 25-40 years in good health. Sequenced: naive CD4+ T cells sorted from blood. The subset is: CD45RA+ positively selected. The CDR3 DNA reads TGTGCCAGCAGCTCCGGACTAGCGGGAAACAATGAGCAGTTCTTC. Translating gives CASSSGLAGNNEQFF.